Presented here are 9 T cell receptor beta chains from one specimen sequenced in a study of blood T cell repertoires in COVID-19. The data were produced by immunoSEQ multiplex PCR, yet TCRdb's version contains in-frame clones alone and is incomplete. Here the sample spans roughly 200,000 clones, 85% being singletons. Sample: PBMCs or T cells enriched from blood (not recorded which). These receptors originate from a man aged 40-50 years who had recovered from COVID-19.

This clone was counted once. The chain combines TRBV28 with TRBJ1-5, with 8 positions matching TRBD1. The CDR3 has 15 residues. Germline V gives CDR1 MDHEN, CDR2 SYDVKM. Trimming cost V 2 bases and J 4 bases; bases outside gene matches: 4. CDR3 nucleotides: TGTGCCAGCAGTTTACTACAGGGGGGTAATCAGCCCCAGCATTTT. This gives the protein CASSLLQGGNQPQHF.

The V gene is TRBV5-1, the J gene TRBJ1-1; D might be TRBD1 (5 bases). The CDR3 has 15 residues. V was clipped by 0 bases and J by 4 bases, with 13 bases between them. Looked up from germline, CDR1 is SGHRS and CDR2 is YFSETQ. The CDR3 DNA follows: TGCGCCAGCAGCTTGGGGGGTGGGGCAAGCACTGAAGCTTTCTTT. Amino acids: CASSLGGGASTEAFF.

This clone was seen only once. The chain couples TRBV21-1 to TRBJ1-6; the table's TRBD1 call for D was not verified on the DNA. TRBV21-1 is a known pseudogene. CDR3 length equals 14 residues. The CDR3 is CASTTGQSVSPLHF. CDR3 nucleotide sequence: TGTGCCAGCACCACGGGACAGTCAGTGTCACCCCTCCACTTT.

The chain employs TRBV6-5 and TRBJ1-2; 7 bases match TRBD1. Germline V gene sequence: CDR1 MNHEY, CDR2 SVGAGI. Losses at the gene ends were 5 bases for V and 4 bases for J; bases not matched to a gene: 10. CDR3 length: 15 residues. In DNA, the CDR3 is TGTGCCAGCAGTCCCGTTTACCGGGACAGCTATGGCTACACCTTC. Translating it yields CASSPVYRDSYGYTF.

The chain employs TRBV29-1 and TRBJ2-5; 7 positions agree with TRBD1. Germline V gene sequence: CDR1 SQVTM, CDR2 ANQGSEA. This CDR3 spans 17 amino acids. The V segment lost 5 bases and the J segment 2 bases; nucleotides outside the gene matches: 17. The CDR3 DNA is TGCAGCGTTCCCCCCTTACTCAGACAGGGCGGGCAAGAGACCCAGTACTTC. This gives the protein CSVPPLLRQGGQETQYF.

The chain has TRBV5-4 and TRBJ2-5; TRBD2 might be the D (5 bases). The CDR3 consists of 13 residues. V was clipped by 6 bases and J by 3 bases, with 12 bases between them. The germline CDR1 and CDR2 sequences are SGHNT and YYREEE (reference sequence). In nucleotides, the CDR3 is TGTGCCAGCACCGTGGACTTAAAAGAGACCCAGTACTTC. Translation: CASTVDLKETQYF.

This clone was recorded only once. The V and J genes are TRBV10-3 and TRBJ2-7; D is unresolved. This CDR3 is 13 amino acids long. Trimming took 0 bases from V and 1 from J, leaving 4 bases between them. Germline V gives CDR1 ENHRY, CDR2 SYGVKD. CDR3 sequence: CAISESSSYEQYF. The CDR3 DNA is TGTGCCATCAGTGAGTCTAGTTCCTACGAGCAGTACTTC.

The chain combines TRBV6-5 with TRBJ1-4; the match to TRBD1 covers 10 bases. Trimming cost V 6 bases and J 8 bases; bases outside gene matches: 9. This CDR3 has 15 amino acids. Germline V gives CDR1 MNHEY, CDR2 SVGAGI. CDR3 in amino acids: CASRKDLGQGEKLFF. The CDR3, as DNA: TGTGCCAGCAGGAAGGATTTGGGACAGGGGGAAAAACTGTTTTTT.

The V gene is TRBV3-1 (or the pseudogene TRBV3-2), the J gene TRBJ1-2; a weak D match, TRBD1 (5 bases). Germline V gene lookup returns CDR1 LGHDT and CDR2 YNNKEL (reference sequence). The CDR3 has 16 residues. The germline V and J ends were trimmed by 1 base and 4 bases, with 16 bases remaining between them. The CDR3 reads CASSQASQGSSYGYTF. DNA for the CDR3: TGTGCCAGCAGCCAAGCCTCCCAGGGCTCCTCCTATGGCTACACCTTC.